Listed below are T cell receptor beta chains from one sample, sequenced in a study of CD8 T cells in ankylosing spondylitis. TCRdb analysed the 5' RACE reads with MiXCR anew, one entry per CDR3 protein. The repertoire holds a few hundred thousand distinct CDR3 sequences, with 6.5% to 10% as singletons. The source material was blood, either unsorted or a sorted T cell fraction (not recorded which). These receptors came from a male donor with ankylosing spondylitis. Both conserved end residues are trimmed from each CDR3. Each record gives: V gene, J gene, CDR3 protein.

>TRBV5-5|TRBJ1-4
ASSRATNEKLF
>TRBV25-1|TRBJ2-3
ASSELTSDLTDTQY
>TRBV12-3/TRBV12-4|TRBJ2-5
ASSPSGTGLRETQY
>TRBV20-1|TRBJ2-3
SARPGLAAATDTQY
>TRBV7-2|TRBJ1-2
ASSSGLFPGYT
>TRBV7-2|TRBJ2-5
ASKRTGLSEETQY
>TRBV20-1|TRBJ1-2
SARVQVIYGYT
>TRBV29-1|TRBJ2-5
SVEGLGKETQY
>TRBV27|TRBJ2-7
ASSSPRTYEQY
>TRBV18|TRBJ2-1
ASSEGISEDEIPF
>TRBV10-3|TRBJ2-3
AISESRLPDTQY
>TRBV7-9|TRBJ2-7
ASSFGTLEQY
>TRBV9|TRBJ1-6
ASRRDGNSPLH
>TRBV5-1|TRBJ2-2
ASSLRVNAGELF
>TRBV9|TRBJ2-1
ASSVLGRDGEQF
>TRBV29-1|TRBJ1-1
SVEETGTTLEAF
>TRBV4-3|TRBJ2-7
ASSQAIDSYEQY
>TRBV7-9|TRBJ2-3
ASSLPDNILGTDTQY
>TRBV9|TRBJ2-1
ASSVATRVNEQF
>TRBV28|TRBJ2-1
ASTPGGSYGEQF
>TRBV5-1|TRBJ2-7
ASSLVGNSGEQY
>TRBV28|TRBJ1-1
ASRPTGENTEAF
>TRBV2|TRBJ2-3
ASSDSTRTDTQY
>TRBV6-2/TRBV6-3|TRBJ1-5
ASSFGQGARVNQPQH
>TRBV18|TRBJ2-7
ASSPGLAGREQY
>TRBV4-3|TRBJ2-3
ASSQDVQGVVDTQY
>TRBV14|TRBJ2-4
ASSQLGAGTKNIQY
>TRBV6-1|TRBJ2-3
ASSKTGTTDTQY
>TRBV29-1|TRBJ2-7
SVSEGLGGGEQY
>TRBV25-1|TRBJ2-1
ASTRDSYNEQF
>TRBV20-1|TRBJ1-5
SARASGGQPQH
>TRBV14|TRBJ2-7
ASRDKDSYEQY
>TRBV15|TRBJ1-3
ATSRDRADSGNTIY
>TRBV20-1|TRBJ2-5
SAMGFGEFQETQY
>TRBV5-1|TRBJ2-2
ASSLGGWNTGELF
>TRBV28|TRBJ2-1
ASSLREGGRSLGSWYNEQF
>TRBV6-6|TRBJ2-2
ASSWATGELF
>TRBV6-2/TRBV6-3|TRBJ2-7
ASRRGQGPSYEQY
>TRBV6-5|TRBJ2-7
ASSSNPDGTEHRRPH
>TRBV12-3/TRBV12-4|TRBJ2-5
ASTYGTLQETQY
>TRBV20-1|TRBJ1-2
SARVRGAQGPGYT
>TRBV4-3|TRBJ2-7
ASSQDPPGGGGPYEQY
>TRBV5-1|TRBJ1-2
ASSLRFTGGAADYGYT
>TRBV11-2|TRBJ2-4
ASSLTRASIIQY
>TRBV7-9|TRBJ2-7
ASSLVSYEQY
>TRBV7-6|TRBJ2-7
ASSLVGGSEQY